Presented here are 26 T cell receptor beta chains from one specimen sequenced in a study of cytomegalovirus exposure and HLA in healthy donors. 60 Vbeta and 13 Jbeta primers were used in PCR. Clones were read by immunoSEQ multiplex PCR, and TCRdb kept only the in-frame ones, dropping some. This sample yields some 220,000 clones, of which about 77% are seen a single time; approximately 0.47% belongs to the top ten. Sample: PBMCs. Receptors originate from a boy between 10 and 17 years old in good health and CMV-seronegative.

The chain employs TRBV11-3 and TRBJ2-7, with 9 bases lining up with TRBD1. The germline CDR1 and CDR2 sequences are SGHNT and YENEEA. The CDR3 is 15 residues long. J lost 1 base, V lost 5 bases, and 6 bases had no gene match. Here the CDR3 reads CASSGRDRDSYEQYF. CDR3 nucleotide sequence: TGTGCCAGCAGCGGCCGGGACAGGGATTCCTACGAGCAGTACTTC.

J is TRBJ2-4 and V is TRBV28, with 9 bases matching TRBD1. Germline-derived CDR1 and CDR2 are MDHEN and SYDVKM. The CDR3 is 15 residues long. Germline trimming cut 5 bases from V and 3 bases from J; bases unmatched to any gene: 5. CDR3 bases: TGTGCCAGCAGTAGACAGACAGGGGGCAAAAACATTCAGTACTTC. This encodes CASSRQTGGKNIQYF.

The chain recombines TRBV7-9 with TRBJ2-1, with 10 bases fitting TRBD2. With 5 bases clipped from V and 8 bases from J, the junction kept 15 bases outside the gene matches. This CDR3 is built from 17 residues. Germline V CDR1 and CDR2: SEHNR, FQNEAQ (reference sequence). The CDR3 nucleotides are TGTGCCAGCAGCCTGCCGAATGGAGGTAGCGGGGGGCATGAGCAGTTCTTC. Amino acid sequence: CASSLPNGGSGGHEQFF.

This chain connects TRBV5-6 to TRBJ2-1, with TRBD2 identical over 9 bases. Germline loops: CDR1 SGHDT, CDR2 YYEEEE. CDR3 size: 17 residues. J lost 8 bases, V lost 0 bases, and 12 bases had no gene match. Here the CDR3 DNA reads TGTGCCAGCAGCTTGGTTCTCTGGCGGGAGGGCCCTGATGAGCAGTTCTTC. It yields the protein CASSLVLWREGPDEQFF.

The CDR3 DNA reads as TGTGCCACCAGCAGAGATTACGCGGCGGGGGGAAATGAGCAGTTCTTC. Translating it yields CATSRDYAAGGNEQFF. This chain uses TRBV15 with TRBJ2-1, with 8 positions matching TRBD2. This CDR3 has 16 amino acids. Germline V gives CDR1 LNHNV, CDR2 YYDKDF (reference sequence). The ends lost 0 bases at V and 7 bases at J; junction bases unmatched: 8.

V gene TRBV12-5 combines with J gene TRBJ1-4, with TRBD1 matching over 7 bases. Germline CDR1 LGHNT, CDR2 FRNRAP. V trimming: 6 bases; J trimming: 7 bases; junction bases outside the gene matches: 11. This CDR3 region has 15 residues. The CDR3 reads CASGHSRGRSEKLFF. CDR3 nucleotides: TGTGCTAGTGGGCACTCGAGGGGGCGCTCTGAAAAACTGTTTTTT.

This sequence joins TRBV9 and TRBJ2-2; D perhaps matches TRBD1 (5 bases). From germline, CDR1 is SGDLS and CDR2 YYNGEE. Trimming took 1 base from V and 5 from J, leaving 12 bases between them. The CDR3 extends over 15 amino acids. CDR3 DNA: TGTGCCAGCAGCGTAAGGGGTAAGGGGACCGGGGAGCTGTTTTTT. Amino acid sequence: CASSVRGKGTGELFF.

V usage is TRBV19 and J usage is TRBJ2-5; 10 nucleotides align to TRBD2. Germline V gene sequence: CDR1 LNHDA, CDR2 SQIVND (reference sequence). Trimming at V came to 5 bases and at J to 2 bases, leaving 8 bases not matched to a gene. The CDR3 runs 16 residues. The CDR3 loop reads CASSWLAGDRQETQYF. The DNA of the CDR3 is TGTGCCAGTAGTTGGCTAGCGGGAGACCGGCAAGAGACCCAGTACTTC.

The chain has TRBV29-1 and TRBJ1-2; D remains unclear. The CDR3 has 13 residues. Germline-derived CDR1 and CDR2 are SQVTM and ANQGSEA. Trimming stripped 4 bases from V and 6 bases from J, with 15 bases between. CDR3 loop: CSVADIGSHGYTF. DNA for the CDR3: TGCAGCGTTGCTGACATTGGGAGTCATGGCTACACCTTC.

The chain is built from TRBV29-1 and TRBJ1-2; no definite D call. Per the germline V gene, CDR1 is SQVTM and CDR2 is ANQGSEA. CDR3 size: 10 residues. Trimming cost V 4 bases and J 8 bases, with 8 bases left between them. The CDR3 sequence is CSVAAEGYTF. In DNA, the CDR3 is TGCAGCGTTGCCGCAGAAGGCTACACCTTC.

The V gene is TRBV2, the J gene TRBJ2-5; D remains unclear. This CDR3 is built from 13 residues. Germline CDR1 and CDR2: SNHLY and FYNNEI. V dropped 0 bases and J dropped 4 bases, with 6 bases sitting between them. CDR3 protein: CASSEAERETQYF. CDR3 sequence (DNA): TGTGCCAGCAGTGAAGCGGAGCGAGAGACCCAGTACTTC.

V usage is TRBV19 and J usage is TRBJ1-5; D uncertain. Germline loops: CDR1 LNHDA, CDR2 SQIVND (reference sequence). V was shortened by 3 bases and J by 0 bases, with 15 bases between the two germline ends. CDR3 length: 17 amino acids. This CDR3 is CASSIWSGDYSNQPQHF. The CDR3 DNA reads as TGTGCCAGTAGTATTTGGTCAGGTGATTATAGCAATCAGCCCCAGCATTTT. The whole variable domain, filled in from reference TRBV19 and TRBJ1-5, reads DGGITQSPKYLFRKEGQNVTLSCEQNLNHDAMYWYRQDPGQGLRLIYYSQIVNDFQKGDIAEGYSVSREKKESFPLTVTSAQKNPTAFYLCASSIWSGDYSNQPQHFGDGTRLSIL.

This chain uses TRBV5-6 with TRBJ2-5; TRBD1 matches at 7 bases. This CDR3 region has 15 residues. Germline V gives CDR1 SGHDT, CDR2 YYEEEE. The V and J ends lost 2 bases and 1 base, in that order; junction bases with no gene match: 5. In DNA form, the CDR3 reads TGTGCCAGCAGCTTCCTGACAGGGCCCCAAGAGACCCAGTACTTC. This gives the protein CASSFLTGPQETQYF.

The genes are TRBV7-6 and TRBJ2-2; 8 bases are a match to TRBD2. The CDR3 contains 16 residues. Germline loops: CDR1 SGHVS, CDR2 FNYEAQ. The V and J ends lost 1 base and 5 bases, in that order; junction bases with no gene match: 6. CDR3 sequence (DNA): TGTGCCAGCAGCTTAGTTGGCGGGAGGTCTACCGGGGAGCTGTTTTTT. Protein: CASSLVGGRSTGELFF.

The chain uses TRBV10-3 and TRBJ2-7; the D is unclear. Germline loops: CDR1 ENHRY, CDR2 SYGVKD. This CDR3 has 13 residues. Between the trimmed V and J ends, which lost 5 bases and 5 bases, there was a span of 13 bases. The CDR3 DNA reads as TGTGCCATCAGTTCAGGATTGTCTAACGAGCAGTACTTC. Protein: CAISSGLSNEQYF.

In this sample, this clone turned up a few times. The chain carries TRBV5-6 and TRBJ1-1, with 7 bases identical to TRBD1. The CDR3 runs to 16 residues. Germline V gene lookup returns CDR1 SGHDT and CDR2 YYEEEE. Trimming took 5 bases from V and 3 from J; bases not matched to a gene: 13. CDR3 in amino acids: CASRRTGAALYTEAFF. Written as DNA, the CDR3 is TGTGCCAGCAGACGAACAGGGGCCGCACTATACACTGAAGCTTTCTTT.

In this sample, this clone turned up a few times. V gene TRBV6-1 combines with J gene TRBJ1-2; unclear D gene. Deletions cut 2 bases from V and 5 bases from J, with 18 bases between. The CDR3 runs 16 residues. Germline V CDR1 and CDR2: MNHNS, SASEGT. Written as DNA, the CDR3 is TGTGCCAGCAGTGAAACTTTTTTTGCGGAACGGTATGGCTACACCTTC. Amino acid sequence: CASSETFFAERYGYTF.

The rearrangement links TRBV5-4 to TRBJ1-2; possible D gene TRBD1, 5 bases. The V gene's germline CDR1 is SGHNT and CDR2 YYREEE (reference sequence). The CDR3 spans 15 residues. Trimming took 1 base from V and 8 from J, leaving 18 bases between them. CDR3 sequence: CASSLLTEVGKGYTF. The CDR3 region has the DNA TGTGCCAGCAGCTTGCTGACAGAAGTCGGCAAGGGCTACACCTTC.

The chain recombines TRBV11-3 with TRBJ1-2; D is undetermined. Germline assignment: CDR1 SGHNT and CDR2 YENEEA. The CDR3 sequence is 12 residues long. Trimming pared 11 bases from V and 0 bases from J, leaving 10 bases between. The CDR3 loop reads CASERANYGYTF. In nucleotides, the CDR3 is TGTGCCTCTGAACGCGCTAACTATGGCTACACCTTC.

This chain connects TRBV2 to TRBJ1-1; unclear D gene. This CDR3 contains 15 residues. Germline V lookup: CDR1 SNHLY, CDR2 FYNNEI. Trimming left V 4 bases short and J 3 bases short, with 15 bases between. The CDR3 protein is CASSGEGGRYTEAFF. The DNA for the CDR3 is TGTGCCAGCAGTGGTGAGGGTGGGAGGTACACTGAAGCTTTCTTT.

The V gene is TRBV9, the J gene TRBJ2-1; 9 nucleotides agree with TRBD1. V trimming: 0 bases; J trimming: 6 bases; junction bases outside the gene matches: 4. The CDR3 runs to 15 residues. Germline-derived CDR1 and CDR2 are SGDLS and YYNGEE. Here the CDR3 reads CASSVEWTGVNEQFF. The CDR3 nucleotides are TGTGCCAGCAGCGTAGAGTGGACAGGGGTCAATGAGCAGTTCTTC.

This clone was seen only once. The genes are TRBV11-2 and TRBJ2-7, with 9 bases that match TRBD1. The CDR3 sequence is 15 residues long. The J segment lost 5 bases and the V segment lost 5 bases, leaving 10 bases of the junction unmatched. Germline assignment: CDR1 SGHAT and CDR2 FQNNGV. The CDR3 sequence is CASSLNPGQGNEQYF. The CDR3 coding sequence is TGTGCCAGCAGCCTAAACCCGGGACAGGGCAACGAGCAGTACTTC.

The chain is built from TRBV11-3 and TRBJ1-2; weak D call: TRBD1 (5 bases). Germline V CDR1 and CDR2: SGHNT, YENEEA. The CDR3 runs 15 residues. Trimming cost V 4 bases and J 8 bases, with 20 bases left between them. In DNA, the CDR3 is TGTGCCAGCAGCTCCCGGCGGGGGAACGTACAGGGCTACACCTTC. Encoded protein: CASSSRRGNVQGYTF.

The V call is TRBV9, the J call TRBJ2-2; TRBD1 matches at 7 bases. Germline lookup yields CDR1 SGDLS and CDR2 YYNGEE. CDR3 length equals 17 residues. J was trimmed by 1 base and V by 1 base; bases with no gene match: 7. In DNA, the CDR3 is TGTGCCAGCAGCGTACCGAGGGGGCAATTGAACACCGGGGAGCTGTTTTTT. Amino acid sequence: CASSVPRGQLNTGELFF.

The chain combines TRBV5-4 with TRBJ2-5, with 9 bases fitting TRBD1. This CDR3 is 14 amino acids long. With 4 bases clipped from V and 5 bases from J, the junction kept 6 bases outside the gene matches. Germline-derived CDR1 and CDR2 are SGHNT and YYREEE (reference sequence). The CDR3 loop reads CASSTTGGRETQYF. The CDR3 DNA sequence: TGTGCCAGCAGCACTACAGGGGGCCGGGAGACCCAGTACTTC.

CDR3: CASGLRQWEGKTMNTEAFF. DNA for the CDR3: TGTGCTAGTGGTTTACGACAGTGGGAGGGGAAAACCATGAACACTGAAGCTTTCTTT. The chain combines TRBV12-5 with TRBJ1-1; D possibly corresponds to TRBD1 (5 bases). Trimming stripped 3 bases from V and 0 bases from J, with 23 bases between. CDR1 is LGHNT, CDR2 FRNRAP, per germline. This CDR3 spans 19 amino acids.